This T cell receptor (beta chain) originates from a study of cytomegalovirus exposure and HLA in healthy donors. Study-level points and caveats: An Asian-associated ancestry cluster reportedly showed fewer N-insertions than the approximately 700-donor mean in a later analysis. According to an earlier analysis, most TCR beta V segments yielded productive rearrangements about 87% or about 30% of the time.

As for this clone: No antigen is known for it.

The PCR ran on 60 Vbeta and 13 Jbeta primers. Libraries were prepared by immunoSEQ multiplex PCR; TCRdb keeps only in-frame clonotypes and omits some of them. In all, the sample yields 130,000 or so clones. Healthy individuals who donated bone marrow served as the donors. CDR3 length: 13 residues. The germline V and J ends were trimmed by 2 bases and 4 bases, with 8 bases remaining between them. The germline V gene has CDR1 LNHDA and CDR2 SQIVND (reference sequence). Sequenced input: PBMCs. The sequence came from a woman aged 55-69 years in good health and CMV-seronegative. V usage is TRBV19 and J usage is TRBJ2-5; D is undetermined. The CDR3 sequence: CASSISKLETQYF. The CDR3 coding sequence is TGTGCCAGTAGTATAAGCAAATTAGAGACCCAGTACTTC.